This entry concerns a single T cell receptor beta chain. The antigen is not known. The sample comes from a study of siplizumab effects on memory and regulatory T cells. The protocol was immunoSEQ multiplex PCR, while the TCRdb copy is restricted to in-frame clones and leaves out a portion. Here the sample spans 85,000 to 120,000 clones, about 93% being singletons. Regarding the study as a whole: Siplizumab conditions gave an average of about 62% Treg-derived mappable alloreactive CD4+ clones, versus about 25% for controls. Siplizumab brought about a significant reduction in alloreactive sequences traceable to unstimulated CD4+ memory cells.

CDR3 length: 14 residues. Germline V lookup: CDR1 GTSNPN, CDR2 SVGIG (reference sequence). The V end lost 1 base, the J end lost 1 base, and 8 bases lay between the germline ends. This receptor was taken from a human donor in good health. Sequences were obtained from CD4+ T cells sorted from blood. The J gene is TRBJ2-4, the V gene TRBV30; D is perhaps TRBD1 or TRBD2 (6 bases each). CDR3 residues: CAWSGGGAKNIQYF. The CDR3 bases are TGTGCCTGGAGTGGAGGGGGGGCCAAAAACATTCAGTACTTC.